A selection of T cell receptor beta chains follows, all from one sample in a study of cytomegalovirus exposure and HLA in healthy donors. Sequencing used immunoSEQ multiplex PCR; TCRdb keeps in-frame clones, though not all of them. The table has about 190,000 clones, about 88% seen once. Source material: PBMCs. These receptors originate from a woman under 30 in good health and CMV-seronegative. CDR3s include the opening cysteine and the closing phenylalanine or tryptophan. D genes are given only for firm matches. The size field is filled for only some rows; it gives once, few, many or a size class.

v_gene: TRBV6-6; d_gene: TRBD1; j_gene: TRBJ2-3; abundance: -; len: 16; CDR3nt: TGTGCCAGCAGGGACAGGGGGGCGCTAAGAACAGATACGCAGTATTTT; CDR3aa: CASRDRGALRTDTQYF
v_gene: TRBV7-8; d_gene: -; j_gene: TRBJ2-5; abundance: -; len: 15; CDR3nt: TGTGCCAGCAGCCCGCTGACGGGGGTCCAAGAGACCCAGTACTTC; CDR3aa: CASSPLTGVQETQYF
v_gene: TRBV7-7; d_gene: -; j_gene: TRBJ2-5; abundance: -; len: 12; CDR3nt: TGTGCTAGCAGCTTTGGGGGGGAGACCCAGTACTTC; CDR3aa: CASSFGGETQYF
v_gene: TRBV7-2; d_gene: -; j_gene: TRBJ1-5; abundance: -; len: 12; CDR3nt: TGTGCCAGCAGCACCTTACCGGGACCCCAGCATTTT; CDR3aa: CASSTLPGPQHF
v_gene: TRBV6-6; d_gene: -; j_gene: TRBJ2-7; abundance: once; len: 15; CDR3nt: TGTGCCAGCAGGCATACGATAGGCGCCCACTACGAGCAGTACTTC; CDR3aa: CASRHTIGAHYEQYF
v_gene: TRBV13; d_gene: TRBD1; j_gene: TRBJ1-2; abundance: -; len: 15; CDR3nt: TGTGCCAGCAGCTTCCAACAGGGGCCGACCTATGGCTACACCTTC; CDR3aa: CASSFQQGPTYGYTF
v_gene: TRBV2; d_gene: TRBD2; j_gene: TRBJ2-4; abundance: -; len: 15; CDR3nt: TGTGCCAGCGGATTGACTAGCGGGAGTGTGGACATTCAGTACTTC; CDR3aa: CASGLTSGSVDIQYF
v_gene: TRBV19; d_gene: -; j_gene: TRBJ1-2; abundance: -; len: 15; CDR3nt: TGTGCCAGTAGTATTGTGGGGTCGCGAGGGAAGGACTACACCTTC; CDR3aa: CASSIVGSRGKDYTF
v_gene: TRBV30; d_gene: -; j_gene: TRBJ1-4; abundance: once; len: 13; CDR3nt: TGTGCCTGGAGTGTAAACAGAAATGAAAAACTGTTTTTT; CDR3aa: CAWSVNRNEKLFF
v_gene: TRBV5-1; d_gene: -; j_gene: TRBJ2-1; abundance: once; len: 15; CDR3nt: TGCGCCAGCAGCTTGGTTGGAGGGGGCAACTATGAGCAGTTCTTC; CDR3aa: CASSLVGGGNYEQFF
v_gene: TRBV18; d_gene: TRBD1; j_gene: TRBJ2-7; abundance: -; len: 15; CDR3nt: TGTGCCAGCTCACAGTTGACAGGGGGTAACTACGAGCAGTACTTC; CDR3aa: CASSQLTGGNYEQYF
v_gene: TRBV6-5; d_gene: TRBD1; j_gene: TRBJ1-2; abundance: once; len: 13; CDR3nt: TGTGCCAGCAGACGACAGGGTGACTATGGCTACACCTTC; CDR3aa: CASRRQGDYGYTF
v_gene: TRBV19; d_gene: -; j_gene: TRBJ1-2; abundance: -; len: 16; CDR3nt: TGTGCCAGTAGTAAAGGAGCCCGATCCGTCGGCTATGGCTACACCTTC; CDR3aa: CASSKGARSVGYGYTF
v_gene: TRBV28; d_gene: -; j_gene: TRBJ1-5; abundance: -; len: 14; CDR3nt: TGTGCCAGTGGACAAATTGGGATTAATCAGCCCCAGCATTTT; CDR3aa: CASGQIGINQPQHF
v_gene: TRBV5-1; d_gene: TRBD1; j_gene: TRBJ1-1; abundance: -; len: 15; CDR3nt: TGCGCCAGCAGCAGGGACAGGGGGCTGAACACTGAAGCTTTCTTT; CDR3aa: CASSRDRGLNTEAFF
v_gene: TRBV4-1; d_gene: TRBD1; j_gene: TRBJ1-5; abundance: once; len: 15; CDR3nt: TGCGCCAGCAGCCCGGGACAGGGGTCCAATCAGCCCCAGCATTTT; CDR3aa: CASSPGQGSNQPQHF
v_gene: TRBV13; d_gene: -; j_gene: TRBJ2-7; abundance: once; len: 14; CDR3nt: TGTGCCAGCAGTCGCGGCGCCGTCTCCTACGAGCAGTACTTC; CDR3aa: CASSRGAVSYEQYF
v_gene: TRBV4-1; d_gene: TRBD1; j_gene: TRBJ1-1; abundance: -; len: 15; CDR3nt: TGCGCCAGCAGCCAGGGGAATAGGGGGCTGACTGAAGCTTTCTTT; CDR3aa: CASSQGNRGLTEAFF
v_gene: TRBV29-1; d_gene: -; j_gene: TRBJ1-2; abundance: -; len: 14; CDR3nt: TGCAGCGTTGAAATAGGCGGGGGGGACTATGGCTACACCTTC; CDR3aa: CSVEIGGGDYGYTF
v_gene: TRBV27; d_gene: TRBD1; j_gene: TRBJ2-7; abundance: -; len: 13; CDR3nt: TGTGCCAGCAGCACGGGACAGGGGTACGAGCAGTACTTC; CDR3aa: CASSTGQGYEQYF
v_gene: TRBV29-1; d_gene: TRBD2; j_gene: TRBJ2-1; abundance: -; len: 14; CDR3nt: TGCAGCGACCTACACACCAGCGGGGGCAATGAGCAGTTCTTC; CDR3aa: CSDLHTSGGNEQFF
v_gene: TRBV2; d_gene: -; j_gene: TRBJ1-3; abundance: -; len: 14; CDR3nt: TGTGCCAGCAGTCGAGAGTTCTCTGGAAACACCATATATTTT; CDR3aa: CASSREFSGNTIYF
v_gene: TRBV28; d_gene: TRBD1; j_gene: TRBJ2-7; abundance: once; len: 16; CDR3nt: TGTGCCAGCAGTTTACGCTCCGGGACAGCTCTCTACGAGCAGTACTTC; CDR3aa: CASSLRSGTALYEQYF
v_gene: TRBV6-1; d_gene: TRBD1; j_gene: TRBJ2-2; abundance: -; len: 15; CDR3nt: TGTGCCAGCAGTAGCCGACAGGGGAACACCGGGGAGCTGTTTTTT; CDR3aa: CASSSRQGNTGELFF
v_gene: TRBV5-1; d_gene: -; j_gene: TRBJ2-5; abundance: -; len: 15; CDR3nt: TGCGCCAGCAGCTTGGTGGCGGGACCTCAAGAGACCCAGTACTTC; CDR3aa: CASSLVAGPQETQYF
v_gene: TRBV11-2; d_gene: -; j_gene: TRBJ1-1; abundance: -; len: 13; CDR3nt: TGTGCCAGCAGCTTTACAGGGCGCACTGAAGCTTTCTTT; CDR3aa: CASSFTGRTEAFF
v_gene: TRBV11-3; d_gene: TRBD1; j_gene: TRBJ1-1; abundance: -; len: 16; CDR3nt: TGTGCCAGCAGCCTAGGACAGGAGTATTTGAACACTGAAGCTTTCTTT; CDR3aa: CASSLGQEYLNTEAFF